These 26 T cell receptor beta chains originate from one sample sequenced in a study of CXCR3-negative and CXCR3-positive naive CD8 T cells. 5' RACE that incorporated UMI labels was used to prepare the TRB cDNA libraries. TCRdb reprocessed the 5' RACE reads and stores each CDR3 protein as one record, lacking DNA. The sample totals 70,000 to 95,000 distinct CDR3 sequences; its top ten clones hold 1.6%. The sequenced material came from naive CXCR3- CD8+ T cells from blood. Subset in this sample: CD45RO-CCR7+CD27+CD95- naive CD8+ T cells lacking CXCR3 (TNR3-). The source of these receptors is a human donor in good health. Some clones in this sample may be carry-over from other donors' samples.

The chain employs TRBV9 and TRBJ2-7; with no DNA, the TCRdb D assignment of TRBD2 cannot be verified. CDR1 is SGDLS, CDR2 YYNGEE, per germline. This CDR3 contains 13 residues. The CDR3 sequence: CASSQGTPGEQYF.

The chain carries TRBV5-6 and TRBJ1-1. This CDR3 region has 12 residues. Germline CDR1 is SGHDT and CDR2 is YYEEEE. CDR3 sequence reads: CASSLDYTEAFF. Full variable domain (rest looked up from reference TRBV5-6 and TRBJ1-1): DAGVTQSPTHLIKTRGQQVTLRCSPKSGHDTVSWYQQALGQGPQFIFQYYEEEERQRGNFPDRFSGHQFPNYSSELNVNALLLGDSALYLCASSLDYTEAFFGQGTRLTVV.

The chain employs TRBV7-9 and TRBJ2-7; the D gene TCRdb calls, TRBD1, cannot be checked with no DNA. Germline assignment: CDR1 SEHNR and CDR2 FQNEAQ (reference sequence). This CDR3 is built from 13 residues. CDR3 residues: CASKGDTTYEQYF.

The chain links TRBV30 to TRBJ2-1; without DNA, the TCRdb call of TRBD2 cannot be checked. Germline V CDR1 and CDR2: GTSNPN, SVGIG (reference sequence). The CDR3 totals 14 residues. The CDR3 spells CAWRERGAYNEQFF.

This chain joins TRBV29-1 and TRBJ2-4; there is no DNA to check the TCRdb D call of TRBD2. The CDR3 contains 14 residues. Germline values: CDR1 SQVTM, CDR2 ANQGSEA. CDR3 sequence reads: CSVIPQGLGKIQYF.

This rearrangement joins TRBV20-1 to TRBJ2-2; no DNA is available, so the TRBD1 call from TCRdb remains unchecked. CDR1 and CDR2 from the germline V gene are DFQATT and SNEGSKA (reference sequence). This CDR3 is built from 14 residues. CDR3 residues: CSIRGGTNTGELFF.

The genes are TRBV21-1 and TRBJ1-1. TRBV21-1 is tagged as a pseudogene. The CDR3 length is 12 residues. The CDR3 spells CASSKAETEAFF.

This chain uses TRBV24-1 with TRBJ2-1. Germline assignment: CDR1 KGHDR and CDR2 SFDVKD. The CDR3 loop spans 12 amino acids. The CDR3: CATSDLTNEQFF.

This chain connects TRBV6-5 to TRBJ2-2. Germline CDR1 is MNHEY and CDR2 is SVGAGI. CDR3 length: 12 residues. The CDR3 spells CASESSPGELFF.

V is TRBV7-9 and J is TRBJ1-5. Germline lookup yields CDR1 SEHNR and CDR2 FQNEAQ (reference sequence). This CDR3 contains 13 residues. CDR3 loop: CASSRGPNQPQHF.

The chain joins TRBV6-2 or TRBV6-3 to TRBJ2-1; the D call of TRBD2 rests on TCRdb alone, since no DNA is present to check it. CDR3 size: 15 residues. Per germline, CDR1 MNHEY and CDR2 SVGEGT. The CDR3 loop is CASTLTSGGADEQFF.

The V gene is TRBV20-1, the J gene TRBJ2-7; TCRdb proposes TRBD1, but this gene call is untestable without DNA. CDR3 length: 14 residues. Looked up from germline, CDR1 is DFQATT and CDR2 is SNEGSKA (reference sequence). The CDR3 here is CSARDVDSSYEQYF.

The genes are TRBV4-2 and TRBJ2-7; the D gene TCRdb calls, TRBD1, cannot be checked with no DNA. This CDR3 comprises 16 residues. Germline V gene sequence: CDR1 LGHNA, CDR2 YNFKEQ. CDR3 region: CASSQDSVGGTGEQYF.

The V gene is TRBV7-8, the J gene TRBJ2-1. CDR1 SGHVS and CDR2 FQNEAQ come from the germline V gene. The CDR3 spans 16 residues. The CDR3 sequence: CASSLARLAAYNEQFF.

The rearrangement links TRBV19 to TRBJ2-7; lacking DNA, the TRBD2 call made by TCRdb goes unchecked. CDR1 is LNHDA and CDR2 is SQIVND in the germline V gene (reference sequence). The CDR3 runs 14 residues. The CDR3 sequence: CASSIGGEGYEQYF.

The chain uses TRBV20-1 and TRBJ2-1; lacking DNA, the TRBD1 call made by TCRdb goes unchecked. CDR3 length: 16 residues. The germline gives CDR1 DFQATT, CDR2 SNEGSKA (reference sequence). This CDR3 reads CSARDIRGRGYNEQFF.

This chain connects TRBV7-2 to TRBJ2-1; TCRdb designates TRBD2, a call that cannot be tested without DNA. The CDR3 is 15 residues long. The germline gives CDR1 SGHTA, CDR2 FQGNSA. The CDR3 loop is CASSPRTSGGDEQFF.

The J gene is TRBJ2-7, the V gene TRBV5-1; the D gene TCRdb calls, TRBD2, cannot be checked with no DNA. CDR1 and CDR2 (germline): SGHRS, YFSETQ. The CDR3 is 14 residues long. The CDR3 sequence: CASSLYSGRYEQYF.

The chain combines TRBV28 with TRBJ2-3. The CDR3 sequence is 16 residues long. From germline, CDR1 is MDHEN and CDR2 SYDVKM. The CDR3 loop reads CASSLAGDGSTDTQYF.

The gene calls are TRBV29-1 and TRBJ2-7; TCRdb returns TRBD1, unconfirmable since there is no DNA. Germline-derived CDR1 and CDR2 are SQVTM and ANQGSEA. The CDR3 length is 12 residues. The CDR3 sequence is CSATGGTGEQYF.

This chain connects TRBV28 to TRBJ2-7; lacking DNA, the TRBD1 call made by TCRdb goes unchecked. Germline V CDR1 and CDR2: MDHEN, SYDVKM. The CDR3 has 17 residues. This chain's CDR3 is CASSLSLKVQGGYEQYF.

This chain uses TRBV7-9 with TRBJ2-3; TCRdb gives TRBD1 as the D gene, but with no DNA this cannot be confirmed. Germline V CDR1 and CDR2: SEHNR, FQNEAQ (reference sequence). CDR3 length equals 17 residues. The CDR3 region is CASSSSDGTGDTDTQYF. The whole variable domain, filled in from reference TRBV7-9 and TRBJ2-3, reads DTGVSQNPRHKITKRGQNVTFRCDPISEHNRLYWYRQTLGQGPEFLTYFQNEAQLEKSRLLSDRFSAERPKGSFSTLEIQRTEQGDSAMYLCASSSSDGTGDTDTQYFGPGTRLTVL.

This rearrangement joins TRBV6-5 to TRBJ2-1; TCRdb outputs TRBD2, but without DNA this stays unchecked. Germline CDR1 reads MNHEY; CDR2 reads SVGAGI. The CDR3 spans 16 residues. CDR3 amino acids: CASTPGLAGVYNEQFF.

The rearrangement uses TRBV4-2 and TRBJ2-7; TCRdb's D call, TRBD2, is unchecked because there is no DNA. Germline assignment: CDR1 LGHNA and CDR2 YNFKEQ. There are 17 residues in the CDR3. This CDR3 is CASSPYQGLQAPYEQYF.

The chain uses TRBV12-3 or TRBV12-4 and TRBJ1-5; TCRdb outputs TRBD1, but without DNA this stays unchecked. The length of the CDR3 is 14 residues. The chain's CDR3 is CASSLQGGDGAQHF.

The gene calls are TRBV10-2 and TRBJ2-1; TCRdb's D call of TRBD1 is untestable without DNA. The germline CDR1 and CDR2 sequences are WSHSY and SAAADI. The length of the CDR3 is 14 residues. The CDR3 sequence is CATSGAGGPNEQFF.